One and the same sample provided the 20 T cell receptor beta chains below, sequenced in a study of T-cell memory formation after mild COVID-19. TCRdb reprocessed the 5' RACE reads with MiXCR, giving one entry per CDR3 protein. Among around 99,000 distinct CDR3 sequences listed, approximately 14% were seen once. The sequenced sample consisted of PBMCs or a T cell subset sorted from them (not recorded which). The source of these receptors is a man aged 18 to 35 who had mild COVID-19 (a few samples of this study predate the infection). Cell type and time point are not known.

This rearrangement joins TRBV6-5 to TRBJ1-5; D unclear. The CDR3 has 15 amino acids. Trimming removed 5 bases at V and 0 bases at J, with 11 bases between. Germline V lookup: CDR1 MNHEY, CDR2 SVGAGI. The CDR3 DNA follows: TGTGCCAGCAGTATCTCCTGGGGTAGCAATCAGCCCCAGCATTTT. Its translation: CASSISWGSNQPQHF.

CDR3 region: CASGPWQGGEQYV. CDR3 coding DNA: TGTGCCAGCGGCCCGTGGCAGGGGGGCGAGCAGTACGTC. This chain joins TRBV5-4 and TRBJ2-7; a weak D match, TRBD1 (7 bases). The CDR3 consists of 13 residues. Trimming stripped 7 bases from V and 6 bases from J, with 17 bases between. Germline assignment: CDR1 SGHNT and CDR2 YYREEE (reference sequence).

V gene TRBV4-3 combines with J gene TRBJ1-2; D gene uncertain. V lost 4 bases and J 3 bases, leaving 12 bases between the germline ends. This CDR3 spans 14 amino acids. Germline V gene data show CDR1 as LGHNA and CDR2 as YSLEER. The CDR3 sequence is CASSPKAVDYGYTF. The CDR3 region has the DNA TGCGCCAGCAGCCCCAAGGCCGTTGACTATGGCTACACCTTC.

This clonotype was counted a few times. V is TRBV7-2 and J is TRBJ1-2, with D perhaps TRBD1 (6 bases). V was trimmed by 0 bases and J by 2 bases, leaving 13 bases between them. CDR1 is SGHTA, CDR2 FQGNSA, per germline. This CDR3 region has 16 residues. The CDR3 here is CASSLAPDSPNYGYTF. CDR3 coding DNA: TGTGCCAGCAGCTTAGCACCGGACAGCCCCAACTATGGCTACACCTTC.

The chain has TRBV6-6 and TRBJ1-1; D not certain. This CDR3 comprises 11 residues. Per the germline V gene, CDR1 is MNHNY and CDR2 is SVGAGI (reference sequence). V lost 7 bases and J lost 4, with 7 bases in between. Written as DNA, the CDR3 is TGTGCCAGCACCGCCGTCACTGAAGCTTTCTTT. This encodes CASTAVTEAFF.

This clonotype was picked up a small number of times. This chain connects TRBV5-5 to TRBJ1-1; the match to TRBD1 covers 7 bases. Trimming took 4 bases from V and 6 from J; bases not matched to a gene: 6. The CDR3 totals 13 residues. CDR1 and CDR2 from the germline V gene are SGHKS and YYEKEE (reference sequence). DNA of the CDR3: TGTGCCAGCAGCCAGGGGGGTCGGGCTGAAGCTTTCTTT. This gives the protein CASSQGGRAEAFF.

The V gene is TRBV6-5, the J gene TRBJ1-1; D is ambiguous. The germline CDR1 and CDR2 sequences are MNHEY and SVGAGI. This CDR3 is 13 amino acids long. V lost 3 bases, J lost 1 base, and 6 bases lay in between. Written as DNA, the CDR3 is TGTGCCAGCAGTTATGGTTGGAACACTGAAGCTTTCTTT. Protein product: CASSYGWNTEAFF.

This chain connects TRBV4-3 to TRBJ1-3; 9 bases are a match to TRBD1. The germline V gene encodes CDR1 LGHNA and CDR2 YSLEER. This CDR3 is built from 20 residues. V dropped 0 bases and J dropped 0; count of bases not matched to a gene: 12. CDR3 sequence reads: CASSQDVKGTGGYSGNTIYF. Written as DNA, the CDR3 is TGCGCCAGCAGCCAAGATGTGAAAGGAACAGGGGGCTACTCTGGAAACACCATATATTTT.

Written as DNA, the CDR3 is TGTGCCAGTAGTATATATGGCAGGGACTATAGCAATCAGCCCCAGCATTTT. Protein: CASSIYGRDYSNQPQHF. The chain has TRBV19 and TRBJ1-5; a weak D match, TRBD1 (5 bases). Trimming left V 2 bases short and J 0 bases short, with 14 bases between. The CDR3 spans 17 residues. The germline V gene has CDR1 LNHDA and CDR2 SQIVND (reference sequence). The complete variable domain, with remaining parts taken from reference TRBV19 and TRBJ1-5, reads DGGITQSPKYLFRKEGQNVTLSCEQNLNHDAMYWYRQDPGQGLRLIYYSQIVNDFQKGDIAEGYSVSREKKESFPLTVTSAQKNPTAFYLCASSIYGRDYSNQPQHFGDGTRLSIL.

This chain connects TRBV4-1 to TRBJ1-2; possibly TRBD1 for D (6 bases). The CDR3 runs to 15 residues. Germline CDR1 and CDR2: MGHRA and YSYEKL. V dropped 0 bases and J dropped 5 bases, with 13 bases sitting between them. The CDR3 loop is CASSQDGGQWYGYTF. CDR3 coding DNA: TGCGCCAGCAGCCAAGATGGGGGACAATGGTATGGCTACACCTTC.

This chain uses TRBV27 with TRBJ2-3; unclear D gene. V dropped 1 base and J dropped 3 bases, with 14 bases sitting between them. The CDR3 loop spans 16 amino acids. The germline V gene has CDR1 MNHEY and CDR2 SMNVEV (reference sequence). The CDR3, as DNA: TGTGCCAGCAGTTTATTAGGACCAACTGGGACAGATACGCAGTATTTT. Amino acids: CASSLLGPTGTDTQYF.

This clonotype was detected a few times. The chain links TRBV12-3 or TRBV12-4 to TRBJ2-1, with D maybe TRBD2 (5 bases). Trimming took 6 bases from V and 6 from J, leaving 9 bases between them. CDR3 length: 12 residues. Written as DNA, the CDR3 is TGTGCCAGCAGGGCGGGCGGCAATGAGCAGTTCTTC. It translates to CASRAGGNEQFF.

This chain connects TRBV6-4 to TRBJ1-2, with unresolved D. CDR1 is MRHNA, CDR2 SNTAGT, per germline. V gave up 5 bases and J gave up 8 bases, with 24 bases separating them. CDR3 size: 16 residues. The CDR3 spells CASSLTVGLKEYGYTF. The CDR3 coding sequence is TGTGCCAGCAGTCTGACTGTCGGCCTCAAGGAATACGGCTACACCTTC.

This clonotype was picked up a small number of times. V usage is TRBV7-9 and J usage is TRBJ2-1; perhaps TRBD2 as D (6 bases). V was trimmed by 0 bases and J by 7 bases, leaving 13 bases between them. Germline V gene sequence: CDR1 SEHNR, CDR2 FQNEAQ (reference sequence). The CDR3 loop spans 15 amino acids. The DNA of the CDR3 is TGTGCCAGCAGCTTAGCGTTTAGCGGAAAGAATGAGCAGTTCTTC. Protein: CASSLAFSGKNEQFF.

V gene TRBV5-1 combines with J gene TRBJ2-2; 9 bases match TRBD1. Germline trimming cut 7 bases from V and 5 bases from J; bases unmatched to any gene: 6. The CDR3 extends over 14 amino acids. Germline CDR1 reads SGHRS; CDR2 reads YFSETQ. CDR3 coding DNA: TGCGCCAGCGACCGACAGGGGGAGACCGGGGAGCTGTTTTTT. Translated: CASDRQGETGELFF.

CDR3 amino acids: CASSQRKAEAFF. In DNA form, the CDR3 reads TGTGCCAGCAGCCAGAGGAAAGCTGAAGCTTTCTTT. The J gene is TRBJ1-1, the V gene TRBV7-9; D gene uncertain. This CDR3 has 12 amino acids. Germline V gives CDR1 SEHNR, CDR2 FQNEAQ (reference sequence). Trimming took off 5 bases at V and 6 bases at J, with 10 bases between the two ends.

There are a few counts of this clonotype. The rearrangement links TRBV11-2 to TRBJ2-2; D gene ambiguous. The CDR3 spans 16 residues. Germline assignment: CDR1 SGHAT and CDR2 FQNNGV. With 11 bases removed from V and 0 bases from J, the gap between germline ends came to 19 bases. CDR3 loop: CALARFRAPNTGELFF. In nucleotides, the CDR3 is TGTGCCCTCGCTAGGTTCCGGGCCCCGAACACCGGGGAGCTGTTTTTT.

This clonotype was observed a few times. The V gene is TRBV11-2, the J gene TRBJ2-7, with 8 bases matching TRBD1. With V trimmed by 6 bases and J by 4 bases, 5 bases remained unmatched. CDR3 length equals 13 residues. Germline loops: CDR1 SGHAT, CDR2 FQNNGV. This chain's CDR3 is CASSRTGGYEQYF. CDR3 nucleotide sequence: TGTGCCAGCAGTCGTACAGGGGGATACGAGCAGTACTTC. The full variable domain, completed using reference TRBV11-2 and TRBJ2-7, is EAGVAQSPRYKIIEKRQSVAFWCNPISGHATLYWYQQILGQGPKLLIQFQNNGVVDDSQLPKDRFSAERLKGVDSTLKIQPAKLEDSAVYLCASSRTGGYEQYFGPGTRLTVT.

This clonotype came up a few times. The chain recombines TRBV12-5 with TRBJ2-7; the match to TRBD1 covers 9 bases. Unmatched junction bases numbered 7, after V lost 3 bases and J lost 4 bases. CDR3 size: 15 residues. Germline-derived CDR1 and CDR2 are LGHNT and FRNRAP. CDR3 region: CASGFRTGEAYEQYF. The CDR3 bases are TGTGCTAGTGGTTTTCGGACAGGGGAAGCGTACGAGCAGTACTTC.

Ten or more counts support this clonotype. The CDR3 is CASGESGGQETQYF. CDR3 in DNA: TGTGCTAGTGGAGAAAGCGGGGGCCAAGAGACCCAGTACTTC. J is TRBJ2-5 and V is TRBV12-5; 8 bases align to TRBD2. This CDR3 contains 14 residues. V lost 6 bases, J lost 1 base, and 4 bases stayed unmatched. Per the germline V gene, CDR1 is LGHNT and CDR2 is FRNRAP.